This TCR beta chain was recorded in a study of cytomegalovirus exposure and HLA in healthy donors. Overall study results and limits: It is likely that the observed cluster of highly shared sequence variants was a sequencing artifact. Sequencing depth across donors, presence/absence analyses assumed, was roughly uniform.

V shed 3 bases, J shed 5 bases, and the junction held 23 bases outside the gene matches. The CDR3 is 20 amino acids. Germline V gene data show CDR1 as SQVTM and CDR2 as ANQGSEA. In the PCR, 60 Vbeta and 13 Jbeta primers were used. Sequencing was performed with immunoSEQ multiplex PCR; in TCRdb, only in-frame clones are kept and a portion is missing. The table records 26,000 or so clones, 60% to 80% of them present only once. On this clone: The antigen remains undetermined.

The clonotype originates from a male donor in good health and CMV-seronegative. The sequenced sample consisted of PBMCs. The chain is built from TRBV29-1 and TRBJ2-1; 9 bases match TRBD2. CDR3 in DNA: TGCAGCGTTGATGTCTGTATGAAGAATGAGCGGGAGGCCCACCACAATGAGCAGTTCTTC. Its translation: CSVDVCMKNEREAHHNEQFF.